These 7 T cell receptor beta chains share one sample of origin, sequenced in a study of blood T cell repertoires in COVID-19 (dated by TCRdb to 2020 to 2022). The protocol used for the library was the immunoSEQ multiplex PCR assay. Held by TCRdb, this immuneACCESS table contains in-frame sequences only and omits some clones. Under half of the omission traces to an unresolved V gene where checked; the cause of the rest is unknown. The sample table lists some 150,000 clones, roughly 76% of them with a count of one. In total, the top ten clones hold approximately 8.4% of the sample. Specimen: peripheral blood. Receptors originate from a human donor with acute or convalescent COVID-19. The donor label of this sample is uncertain.

The V call is TRBV24-1, the J call TRBJ2-5; 7 bases fit TRBD1. Germline assignment: CDR1 KGHDR and CDR2 SFDVKD. This CDR3 comprises 16 residues. V lost 3 bases to trimming and J lost 1 base; unmatched junction nucleotides: 7. The CDR3 DNA reads as TGTGCCACCAGTGATCCACGACAGGGCGCCCAAGAGACCCAGTACTTC. This gives the protein CATSDPRQGAQETQYF.

A word on this clone: At one end, the junction sequence differs from germline, possibly due to a read error. The chain joins TRBV6-4 to TRBJ2-3, with 8 nucleotides matching TRBD2. Germline assignment: CDR1 MRHNA and CDR2 SNTAGT. The CDR3 consists of 16 residues. Here the CDR3 DNA reads TGTGCCAGCAGCGACTGGACTAGCCTGCCGGAGGATACGCAGTATTTT. Translating it yields CASSDWTSLPEDTQYF.

This clone was seen more than once but under ten times. This chain connects TRBV2 to TRBJ2-5; 9 bases line up with TRBD1. This CDR3 comprises 16 residues. The trim removed 1 base at V and 2 bases at J, leaving 5 bases unmatched. CDR1 is SNHLY, CDR2 FYNNEI, per germline. The CDR3 loop is CASSEDGTGTQETQYF. Written as DNA, the CDR3 is TGTGCCAGCAGTGAAGATGGGACAGGGACACAAGAGACCCAGTACTTC.

The gene calls are TRBV3-1 (or the pseudogene TRBV3-2) and TRBJ2-3; 8 bases agree with TRBD1. With 2 bases clipped from V and 2 bases from J, the junction kept 6 bases outside the gene matches. CDR3 size: 16 residues. Germline CDR1 is LGHDT and CDR2 is YNNKEL (reference sequence). The CDR3: CASSQYRTGYTDTQYF. CDR3 nucleotides: TGTGCCAGCAGCCAATACAGGACAGGGTACACAGATACGCAGTATTTT.

The V gene is TRBV4-1, the J gene TRBJ1-5; D call uncertain. The CDR3 has 15 residues. Germline CDR1 is MGHRA and CDR2 is YSYEKL. V lost 8 bases to trimming and J lost 4 bases, with 18 bases between them. CDR3 in amino acids: CASSHAGMENQPQHF. As DNA, the CDR3 is TGCGCCAGCTCCCACGCGGGGATGGAGAATCAGCCCCAGCATTTT.

This clone showed up just a few times. This chain connects TRBV6-5 to TRBJ1-1, with D tentatively TRBD1 (5 bases). Germline V CDR1 and CDR2: MNHEY, SVGAGI. The V end was cut by 7 bases, the J end by 6 bases, with 15 bases between. CDR3 length: 13 residues. The CDR3 sequence: CASTSGGSAEAFF. The CDR3 region has the DNA TGTGCCAGCACCTCGGGGGGATCGGCTGAAGCTTTCTTT.

V is TRBV25-1 and J is TRBJ1-1; D may be TRBD1 (5 bases). The germline V and J ends were trimmed by 6 bases and 5 bases, with 10 bases remaining between them. Germline V gene lookup returns CDR1 MGHDK and CDR2 SYGVNS. The CDR3 runs to 12 residues. In DNA, the CDR3 is TGTGCCAGCAGAGGGGCGGGGACTGAAGCTTTCTTT. Amino acids: CASRGAGTEAFF.